Listed here are 4 T cell receptor beta chains from one sample, sequenced in a study of beta chain features in type 1 diabetes. General observations from the study: All four CD4+ subsets from Type 1 diabetes patients carried moderately but significantly shorter TCRB CDR3s.

Expressed TCRB transcripts were sequenced after all isolated RNA was converted to cDNA. Profiling relied on immunoSEQ multiplex PCR, and the TCRdb table lists in-frame clones only, not all of them. The sample has fewer than 300,000 clones; 20% are singletons. These receptors are not linked to any known antigen. Sequenced material: naive CD4+ T cells from blood. The source of these receptors is a woman aged 40 to 50 with type 1 diabetes.

This clone occurred a few times. V gene TRBV5-1 combines with J gene TRBJ2-7; 10 bases map to TRBD1. V shed 4 bases, J shed 3 bases, and the junction held 4 bases outside the gene matches. The CDR3 loop spans 14 amino acids. From germline, CDR1 is SGHRS and CDR2 YFSETQ. The CDR3 sequence is CASSRDRGDYEQYF. Written as DNA, the CDR3 is TGCGCCAGCAGCCGGGACAGGGGAGACTACGAGCAGTACTTC.

This rearrangement joins TRBV4-2 to TRBJ1-3; no reliable D call. V lost 4 bases and J lost 2, with 15 bases in between. From germline, CDR1 is LGHNA and CDR2 YNFKEQ. The CDR3 runs to 16 residues. CDR3 sequence reads: CASSRSAGEAGNTIYF. CDR3 coding DNA: TGTGCCAGCAGCCGCAGCGCCGGAGAAGCTGGAAACACCATATATTTT.

In this sample, this clone turned up once. The rearrangement links TRBV27 to TRBJ2-3; D remains unclear. This CDR3 region has 12 residues. Germline lookup yields CDR1 MNHEY and CDR2 SMNVEV (reference sequence). Trimming shortened V by 1 base and J by 6 bases, and 5 bases separated the two germline ends. CDR3 region: CASSLFGDTQYF. Here the CDR3 DNA reads TGTGCCAGCAGTTTATTCGGGGATACGCAGTATTTT.

The chain links TRBV4-3 to TRBJ1-2, with D uncertain. The CDR3 is 14 amino acids. V was clipped by 0 bases and J by 0 bases, with 5 bases between them. Looked up from germline, CDR1 is LGHNA and CDR2 is YSLEER. For the CDR3, the DNA is TGCGCCAGCAGCCAAGATAACTCTAACTATGGCTACACCTTC. This translates into CASSQDNSNYGYTF.